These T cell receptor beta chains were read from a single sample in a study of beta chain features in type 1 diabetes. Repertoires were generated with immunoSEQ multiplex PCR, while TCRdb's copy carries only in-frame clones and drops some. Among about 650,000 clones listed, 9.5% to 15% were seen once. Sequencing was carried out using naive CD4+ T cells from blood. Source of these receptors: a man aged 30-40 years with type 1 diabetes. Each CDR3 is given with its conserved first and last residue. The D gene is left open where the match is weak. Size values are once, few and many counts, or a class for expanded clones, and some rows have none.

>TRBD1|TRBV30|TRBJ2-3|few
CAWSAGTGLADTQYF
TGTGCCTGGAGTGCCGGGACAGGGCTGGCAGATACGCAGTATTTT
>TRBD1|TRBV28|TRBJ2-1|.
CASSFLGTGTHEQFF
TGTGCCAGCAGTTTTCTAGGGACAGGGACGCATGAGCAGTTCTTC
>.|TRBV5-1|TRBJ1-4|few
CASSAGTQENEKLFF
TGCGCCAGCAGCGCCGGGACACAGGAAAATGAAAAACTGTTTTTT
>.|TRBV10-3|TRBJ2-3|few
CAIGLSNTDTQYF
TGTGCCATCGGGCTATCGAACACAGATACGCAGTATTTT
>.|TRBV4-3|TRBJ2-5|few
CASSQDKAGWETQYF
TGCGCCAGCAGCCAAGATAAGGCAGGGTGGGAGACCCAGTACTTC
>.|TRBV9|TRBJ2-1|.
CASSVDGVGNEQFF
TGTGCCAGCAGCGTAGATGGGGTTGGGAATGAGCAGTTCTTC
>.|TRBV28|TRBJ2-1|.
CASGTSYNEQFF
TGTGCCAGCGGGACCTCTTACAATGAGCAGTTCTTC
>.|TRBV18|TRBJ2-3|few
CASSPTSTDTQYF
TGTGCCAGCTCACCTACTAGCACAGATACGCAGTATTTT
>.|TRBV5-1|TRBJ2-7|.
CASTEPGDSKTSYEQYF
TGCGCCAGCACCGAGCCCGGAGACAGTAAAACCTCCTACGAGCAGTACTTC
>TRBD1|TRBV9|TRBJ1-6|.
CASAKDGTGNSPLHF
TGTGCCAGCGCAAAAGACGGGACAGGGAATTCACCCCTCCACTTT
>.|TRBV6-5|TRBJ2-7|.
CASRSLNEQYF
TGTGCCAGCAGGTCCCTTAACGAGCAGTACTTC
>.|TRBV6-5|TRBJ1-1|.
CASTLGTSTEAFF
TGTGCCAGCACCCTAGGGACCTCCACTGAAGCTTTCTTT
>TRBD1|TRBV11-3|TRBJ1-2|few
CASSLDDRVYGYTF
TGTGCCAGCAGCTTAGATGACAGGGTCTATGGCTACACCTTC
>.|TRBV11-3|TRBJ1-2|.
CASSLVAGTYGYTF
TGTGCCAGCAGCTTAGTAGCAGGCACCTATGGCTACACCTTC
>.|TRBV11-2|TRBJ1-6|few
CASSSTYSPLHF
TGTGCCAGCAGCTCAACGTATTCACCCCTCCACTTT
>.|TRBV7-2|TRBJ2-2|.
CASSLRRDTGELFF
TGTGCCAGCAGCTTACGACGGGACACCGGGGAGCTGTTTTTT
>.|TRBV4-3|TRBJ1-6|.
CASSQEQGTASPLHF
TGCGCCAGCAGCCAAGAACAGGGTACTGCTTCACCCCTCCACTTT
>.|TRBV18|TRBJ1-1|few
CASSPLSTENTEAFF
TGTGCCAGCTCACCACTGTCGACGGAGAACACTGAAGCTTTCTTT
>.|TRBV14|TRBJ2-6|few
CASSQLGKANVLTF
TGTGCCAGCAGCCAGCTGGGGAAGGCCAACGTCCTGACTTTC
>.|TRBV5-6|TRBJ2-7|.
CASSLAVSYEQYF
TGTGCCAGCAGCTTGGCAGTGAGCTACGAGCAGTACTTC
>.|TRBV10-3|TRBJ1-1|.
CAIRRQVNTEAFF
TGTGCCATCAGGAGACAGGTGAACACTGAAGCTTTCTTT
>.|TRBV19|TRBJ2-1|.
CASRQPGGRAYNEQFF
TGTGCCAGTAGACAGCCGGGGGGCAGGGCCTACAATGAGCAGTTCTTC
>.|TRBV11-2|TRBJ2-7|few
CASSRDSGAYEQYF
TGTGCCAGCAGCCGAGACTCGGGTGCTTACGAGCAGTACTTC
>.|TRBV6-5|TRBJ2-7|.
CASSPRDVTYEQYF
TGTGCCAGCAGTCCCCGGGACGTAACCTACGAGCAGTACTTC
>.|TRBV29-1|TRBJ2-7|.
CSAQGGGASYEQYF
TGCAGCGCCCAGGGCGGCGGGGCCTCCTACGAGCAGTACTTC
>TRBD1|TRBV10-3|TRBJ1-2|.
CAISEAHRGPYYGYTF
TGTGCCATCAGTGAGGCTCACAGGGGGCCCTACTATGGCTACACCTTC
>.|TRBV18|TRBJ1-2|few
CASSPASGQGLYGYTF
TGTGCCAGCTCACCAGCGTCGGGGCAGGGCCTCTATGGCTACACCTTC
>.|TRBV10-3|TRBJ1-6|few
CAISEGVTNSPLHF
TGTGCCATCAGTGAAGGGGTGACTAATTCACCCCTCCACTTT
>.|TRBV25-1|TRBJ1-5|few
CASSEWADNQPQHF
TGTGCCAGCAGTGAATGGGCAGACAATCAGCCCCAGCATTTT
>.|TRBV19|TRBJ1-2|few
CASAVGERGYTF
TGTGCCAGTGCTGTAGGGGAGCGTGGCTACACCTTC
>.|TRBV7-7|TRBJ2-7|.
CASSSSYGSYEQYF
TGTGCTAGCAGCTCTTCATATGGTAGCTACGAGCAGTACTTC
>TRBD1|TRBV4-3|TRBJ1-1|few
CASSHDRGRNTEAFF
TGCGCCAGCAGCCATGACAGGGGGCGAAACACTGAAGCTTTCTTT
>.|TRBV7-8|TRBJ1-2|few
CASSQRGESSYGYTF
TGTGCCAGCAGCCAAAGGGGCGAGAGTTCCTATGGCTACACCTTC
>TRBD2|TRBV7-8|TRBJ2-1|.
CASSPRLAGHEQFF
TGTGCCAGCAGCCCCCGACTAGCGGGGCATGAGCAGTTCTTC
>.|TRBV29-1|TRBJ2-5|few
CSARRIQETQYF
TGCAGCGCCCGCCGCATTCAAGAGACCCAGTACTTC
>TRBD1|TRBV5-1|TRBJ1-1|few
CASSSDRGTFMNTEAFF
TGCGCCAGCAGCTCGGACAGGGGTACCTTTATGAACACTGAAGCTTTCTTT
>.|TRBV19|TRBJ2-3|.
CASSMVTDTQYF
TGTGCCAGTAGTATGGTCACAGATACGCAGTATTTT
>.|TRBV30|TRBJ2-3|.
CAWSVLESDTQYF
TGTGCCTGGAGTGTACTTGAGTCAGATACGCAGTATTTT
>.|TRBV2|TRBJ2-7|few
CASSEAKGRQYF
TGTGCCAGCAGTGAAGCGAAGGGCAGGCAGTACTTC